This T cell receptor beta chain was identified during a study of cytomegalovirus exposure and HLA in healthy donors. The V gene's germline CDR1 is LNHDA and CDR2 SQIVND (reference sequence). The V end lost 4 bases, the J end lost 1 base, and 4 bases lay between the germline ends. CDR3 size: 12 residues. This clone was picked up a small number of times. Researchers ran the PCR with 60 Vbeta and 13 Jbeta primers. Assay: immunoSEQ multiplex PCR; the TCRdb copy retains only in-frame clones and omits some. The sample has about 130,000 clones, roughly three quarters seen once. The sample was PBMCs. This TCR was recovered from a woman aged 40 to 50 in good health and CMV-seronegative. This chain connects TRBV19 to TRBJ1-1; D remains ambiguous. CDR3 region: CASSRQNTEAFF. Written as DNA, the CDR3 is TGTGCCAGTAGTAGACAGAACACTGAAGCTTTCTTT.